The 26 T cell receptor beta chains below were found in one sample sequenced in a study of cytomegalovirus exposure and HLA in healthy donors. The PCR contained 60 Vbeta and 13 Jbeta primers. TCRdb keeps only in-frame clones here, not all; method: immunoSEQ multiplex PCR. This table has about 220,000 clones, 76% appearing once. Sample: PBMCs. These receptors all come from a man younger than 35 in good health and CMV-seronegative.

The V and J genes are TRBV5-1 and TRBJ2-7, with 12 nucleotides matching TRBD2. Trimming removed 1 base from V and 6 bases from J; junction bases left unmatched: 5. The CDR3 loop spans 15 amino acids. The germline V gene encodes CDR1 SGHRS and CDR2 YFSETQ. The CDR3 loop reads CASSLPTSGSSEQYF. As DNA, the CDR3 is TGCGCCAGCAGCTTGCCGACTAGCGGGAGCAGCGAGCAGTACTTC.

The chain links TRBV28 to TRBJ2-3; 7 bases line up with TRBD1. The V segment lost 6 bases and the J segment 0 bases; nucleotides outside the gene matches: 15. Germline V gives CDR1 MDHEN, CDR2 SYDVKM. The CDR3 loop spans 18 amino acids. CDR3 sequence reads: CASRKENPWGQSTDTQYF. Here the CDR3 DNA reads TGTGCCAGCAGGAAAGAAAATCCCTGGGGACAGAGCACAGATACGCAGTATTTT.

The sample holds a few counts of this clone. The gene calls are TRBV30 and TRBJ2-7, with a weak D call TRBD1 (5 bases). V shed 4 bases and J shed 1 base, with 14 bases lying between them. This CDR3 region has 14 residues. Germline lookup yields CDR1 GTSNPN and CDR2 SVGIG (reference sequence). The DNA of the CDR3 is TGTGCCTGGATTCCCCTCGACAGATCCTACGAGCAGTACTTC. Translating it yields CAWIPLDRSYEQYF.

V gene TRBV2 combines with J gene TRBJ2-3, with D hard to call. CDR1 SNHLY and CDR2 FYNNEI come from the germline V gene. The CDR3 loop spans 13 amino acids. The V gene lost 7 bases and the J gene lost 3 bases, with 11 bases spanning the gap. Here the CDR3 DNA reads TGTGCCAGCAAGTTAGCATGGACAGATACGCAGTATTTT. It codes for CASKLAWTDTQYF.

CDR3 sequence: CASSADPQGNYGYTF. As DNA, the CDR3 is TGTGCCAGCAGCGCCGACCCACAGGGAAACTATGGCTACACCTTC. The rearrangement uses TRBV9 and TRBJ1-2, with TRBD1 as a possible D gene (6 bases). V lost 3 bases, J lost 2 bases, and 14 bases lay in between. The CDR3 spans 15 residues. The germline V gene encodes CDR1 SGDLS and CDR2 YYNGEE.

This clone occurred a few times. The gene calls are TRBV7-3 and TRBJ2-3; 14 bases align to TRBD2. This CDR3 is built from 15 residues. Trimming took 3 bases from V and 6 from J; bases not matched to a gene: 2. CDR1 is SGHTA and CDR2 is FQGTGA in the germline V gene. In nucleotides, the CDR3 is TGTGCCAGCAGCTTGGGACTAGCGGGAGTCGATACGCAGTATTTT. As protein: CASSLGLAGVDTQYF. Full variable domain (missing parts from reference TRBV7-3 and TRBJ2-3): GAGVSQTPSNKVTEKGKYVELRCDPISGHTALYWYRQSLGQGPEFLIYFQGTGAADDSGLPNDRFFAVRPEGSVSTLKIQRTERGDSAVYLCASSLGLAGVDTQYFGPGTRLTVL.

V and J are TRBV7-9 and TRBJ2-1; 8 nucleotides agree with TRBD2. The length of the CDR3 is 15 residues. Per the germline V gene, CDR1 is SEHNR and CDR2 is FQNEAQ (reference sequence). The trim removed 5 bases at V and 7 bases at J, leaving 10 bases unmatched. CDR3 region: CASSPPAGGVNEQFF. CDR3 coding DNA: TGTGCCAGCAGCCCCCCGGCGGGAGGTGTTAATGAGCAGTTCTTC.

The chain couples TRBV21-1 to TRBJ2-7; the tabulated D call, TRBD1, remains unverified against the DNA. TRBV21-1 is marked as a pseudogene. The CDR3 sequence is 15 residues long. CDR3 coding DNA: TGTGCCAGCAGCACAACAGGGCAGGGGCGGAGCGAGCAGTACTTC. Translation: CASSTTGQGRSEQYF.

This clone was found a few times. This rearrangement joins TRBV30 to TRBJ2-3; perhaps TRBD2 as D (6 bases). V was shortened by 3 bases and J by 8 bases, with 24 bases between the two germline ends. Germline assignment: CDR1 GTSNPN and CDR2 SVGIG (reference sequence). CDR3 length equals 16 residues. The CDR3 is CAWSSRDSPGRPTQYF. The CDR3 nucleotides read TGTGCCTGGAGCTCCCGGGACTCGCCGGGACGGCCTACGCAGTATTTT.

The V and J genes are TRBV10-1 and TRBJ1-5; a possible D gene is TRBD1 (5 bases). V was shortened by 6 bases and J by 5 bases, with 20 bases between the two germline ends. This CDR3 contains 16 residues. Germline V gives CDR1 WNHNN, CDR2 SYGVQD (reference sequence). For the CDR3, the DNA is TGCGCCAGCAGCCACGGAGGAGGGGAGGTGGATCAGCCCCAGCATTTT. This sequence encodes CASSHGGGEVDQPQHF.

This clone came up a few times. J is TRBJ2-7 and V is TRBV9; a weak D match, TRBD2 (6 bases). CDR3 length equals 14 residues. Germline V gene lookup returns CDR1 SGDLS and CDR2 YYNGEE. V lost 4 bases and J 3 bases, leaving 14 bases between the germline ends. The CDR3 sequence is CASSPTGLSYEQYF. CDR3 nucleotides: TGTGCCAGCAGCCCTACGGGACTTAGCTACGAGCAGTACTTC.

The chain is built from TRBV5-1 and TRBJ2-3, with 10 nucleotides matching TRBD1. This CDR3 has 17 residues. Germline lookup yields CDR1 SGHRS and CDR2 YFSETQ. The junction had 5 bases not matched to a gene; V was cut back by 0 bases and J by 1 base. The CDR3 reads CASSLGGTGVGTDTQYF. CDR3 nucleotide sequence: TGCGCCAGCAGCTTGGGGGGGACAGGGGTCGGCACAGATACGCAGTATTTT.

This clone was seen a single time. This chain joins TRBV11-3 and TRBJ2-1, with TRBD2 as a possible D gene (7 bases). Trimming pared 3 bases from V and 8 bases from J, leaving 17 bases between. The CDR3 runs 15 residues. The germline V gene has CDR1 SGHNT and CDR2 YENEEA. The CDR3, as DNA: TGTGCCAGCAGCTTGGGGGGGCAAGTGGGCTATGAGCAGTTCTTC. Protein: CASSLGGQVGYEQFF.

This chain joins TRBV5-1 and TRBJ2-1; TRBD1 is a possible D gene (7 bases). Germline V gives CDR1 SGHRS, CDR2 YFSETQ. CDR3 size: 14 residues. Deletions cut 3 bases from V and 9 bases from J, with 16 bases between. The CDR3 is CASSSHGQGGEQFF. CDR3 nucleotide sequence: TGCGCCAGCAGCTCCCACGGGCAGGGGGGTGAGCAGTTCTTC. The variable domain in full, completed from reference TRBV5-1 and TRBJ2-1, reads KAGVTQTPRYLIKTRGQQVTLSCSPISGHRSVSWYQQTPGQGLQFLFEYFSETQRNKGNFPGRFSGRQFSNSRSEMNVSTLELGDSALYLCASSSHGQGGEQFFGPGTRLTVL.

In its sample, this clone was seen a few times. V and J are TRBV6-5 and TRBJ2-1, with 13 bases lining up with TRBD2. Looked up from germline, CDR1 is MNHEY and CDR2 is SVGAGI. V was pared by 2 bases and J by 10 bases, with 8 bases of the junction left unmatched. This CDR3 contains 16 residues. Written as DNA, the CDR3 is TGTGCCAGCAGTTACCTTACTAGCGGGGGGGGTAGAGAGCAGTTCTTC. It specifies CASSYLTSGGGREQFF.

V gene TRBV21-1 combines with J gene TRBJ2-5; the table's D call, TRBD1, was not checked against the DNA. TRBV21-1 is recorded as a pseudogene. The CDR3 is made up of 13 amino acids. The CDR3 reads CASSTGTGETQYF. CDR3 bases: TGTGCCAGCAGCACCGGGACAGGGGAGACCCAGTACTTC.

The chain is built from TRBV5-1 and TRBJ2-7; TRBD2 agrees at 7 bases. The V gene end was trimmed by 6 bases and the J gene end by 1 base; junction bases not matched to a gene: 7. The CDR3 loop spans 14 amino acids. CDR1 SGHRS and CDR2 YFSETQ come from the germline V gene. The CDR3, as DNA: TGCGCCAGCAATCAAGAGGGAGGGTCCTACGAGCAGTACTTC. As protein: CASNQEGGSYEQYF. The whole variable domain, remainder taken from reference TRBV5-1 and TRBJ2-7, is KAGVTQTPRYLIKTRGQQVTLSCSPISGHRSVSWYQQTPGQGLQFLFEYFSETQRNKGNFPGRFSGRQFSNSRSEMNVSTLELGDSALYLCASNQEGGSYEQYFGPGTRLTVT.

This clone was detected a few times. The J gene is TRBJ1-4, the V gene TRBV5-5; D ambiguous. Germline lookup yields CDR1 SGHKS and CDR2 YYEKEE (reference sequence). The ends were cut back, 4 bases at V and 0 bases at J, with 13 bases in the middle. The CDR3 covers 16 residues. CDR3 residues: CASSGRYAATNEKLFF. The CDR3 bases are TGTGCCAGCAGCGGCCGATATGCCGCAACTAATGAAAAACTGTTTTTT.

V usage is TRBV27 and J usage is TRBJ2-5; 11 nucleotides agree with TRBD2. The assigned J gene may be wrong: the sequence end matches TRBJ2-7 better. Looked up from germline, CDR1 is MNHEY and CDR2 is SMNVEV (reference sequence). The CDR3 consists of 14 residues. The CDR3 here is CASRPLAGVYEQYF. CDR3 nucleotides: TGTGCCAGCAGGCCACTAGCGGGAGTCTACGAGCAGTACTTC.

This clone has just a few counts. V is TRBV11-2 and J is TRBJ1-2; perhaps TRBD1 as D (6 bases). The CDR3 totals 13 residues. Trimming took 4 bases from V and 8 from J, leaving 14 bases between them. The germline V gene encodes CDR1 SGHAT and CDR2 FQNNGV. The DNA for the CDR3 is TGTGCCAGCAGCTATTCAGGGGTTACGGGCTACACCTTC. The encoded protein is CASSYSGVTGYTF. The complete variable domain, with remaining parts taken from reference TRBV11-2 and TRBJ1-2, reads EAGVAQSPRYKIIEKRQSVAFWCNPISGHATLYWYQQILGQGPKLLIQFQNNGVVDDSQLPKDRFSAERLKGVDSTLKIQPAKLEDSAVYLCASSYSGVTGYTFGSGTRLTVV.

The chain links TRBV4-2 to TRBJ1-1, with 7 bases lining up with TRBD1. CDR1 is LGHNA and CDR2 is YNFKEQ in the germline V gene. The CDR3 length is 16 residues. V gave up 3 bases and J gave up 3 bases; unmatched junction bases: 10. The CDR3 protein is CASSQDRDRLYTEAFF. CDR3 nucleotides: TGTGCCAGCAGCCAGGACCGGGACAGACTTTACACTGAAGCTTTCTTT.

This chain links TRBV10-2 with TRBJ2-3; D is unclear. Per the germline V gene, CDR1 is WSHSY and CDR2 is SAAADI. Trimming took 6 bases from V and 3 from J, leaving 4 bases between them. The CDR3 has 11 amino acids. CDR3 sequence: CASSRTDTQYF. In DNA form, the CDR3 reads TGCGCCAGCAGCCGGACAGATACGCAGTATTTT.

The rearrangement joins TRBV5-1 to TRBJ2-5; TRBD2 aligns across 8 bases. The end of the DNA aligns better with TRBJ2-7, so the J call may be wrong. Germline CDR1 and CDR2: SGHRS and YFSETQ. CDR3 size: 14 residues. The CDR3 protein is CASSLTSGSYEQYF. CDR3 bases: TGCGCCAGCAGCTTGACTAGCGGCTCCTACGAGCAGTACTTC.

The CDR3 nucleotides are TGTGCCAGCAGCTTTCGACAGGGAGCTAACTATGGCTACACCTTC. It yields the protein CASSFRQGANYGYTF. J is TRBJ1-2 and V is TRBV5-4; 7 nucleotides agree with TRBD1. The CDR3 runs 15 residues. Germline CDR1 is SGHNT and CDR2 is YYREEE (reference sequence). The V and J ends lost 2 bases and 0 bases, in that order; junction bases with no gene match: 4.

This clone was seen a handful of times. The rearrangement links TRBV5-4 to TRBJ2-1; the match to TRBD2 covers 10 bases. CDR3 size: 17 residues. Losses at the gene ends were 0 bases for V and 8 bases for J; bases not matched to a gene: 11. Germline-derived CDR1 and CDR2 are SGHNT and YYREEE (reference sequence). The CDR3 nucleotides are TGTGCCAGCAGCTTGGGGATTACTAGCGGGAAAGGGTATGAGCAGTTCTTC. Protein product: CASSLGITSGKGYEQFF.

This clone was detected only a few times. The chain recombines TRBV27 with TRBJ1-2, with a tentative D call TRBD1 (6 bases). The CDR3 consists of 15 residues. The germline V gene encodes CDR1 MNHEY and CDR2 SMNVEV (reference sequence). V lost 6 bases to trimming and J lost 6 bases, with 20 bases between them. The CDR3 protein is CASRPTKTGWNGYTF. The CDR3 region has the DNA TGTGCCAGCAGGCCTACTAAGACAGGATGGAATGGCTACACCTTC.